This T cell receptor beta chain was retrieved from a study of CD8 T cells in Susac syndrome. Overall study: There were about six sequenced Susac syndrome patients with active disease and eight or nine in remission. Susac syndrome patients were untreated, on corticosteroids with some adding intravenous immunoglobulin, or on intravenous immunoglobulin only.

The study's findings and limits: Regarding the TCR sequencing and HLA analysis, the study admitted that a relatively small number of individuals were involved.

In the case of this clonotype: The antigen is undetermined.

It was with random hexamers that 0.5 to 1 ug RNA was reverse transcribed. Across 54 Vbeta and 13 Jbeta, immunoSEQ multiplex PCR amplified TCR beta CDR3. MiXCR was run by TCRdb on the immunoSEQ multiplex PCR reads, yielding one entry per CDR3 protein. This sample has 150,000 to 180,000 distinct CDR3 sequences; about 95% occur once, and the top ten carry 0.15% to 0.2%. This CDR3 region has 16 residues. Germline values: CDR1 LGHDT, CDR2 YNNKEL (reference sequence). Trimming shortened V by 1 base and J by 0 bases, and 9 bases separated the two germline ends. Sequenced: CD4+ T cells from PBMCs. This sequence originates from a human donor with Susac syndrome. The rearrangement links TRBV3-1 to TRBJ1-4, with a tentative D call TRBD1 (5 bases). This CDR3 reads CASSQGQSPTNEKLFF. CDR3 bases: TGTGCCAGCAGCCAAGGACAGTCCCCAACTAATGAAAAACTGTTTTTT.